Presented here are 14 T cell receptor beta chains from one specimen sequenced in a study of tumor and adjacent non-tumor tissue in lung cancer. The library came from three nested PCR rounds adapted from ARM-PCR protocols. TCRdb processed the multiplex PCR reads anew with MiXCR; each CDR3 protein has one entry. The sample lists tens of thousands of distinct CDR3 sequences, about 63% occurring once. RNA was extracted from bulk tissue without any cell sorting. The normal lung tissue was taken more than 3 cm from the tumor edge. The sample comprised distant non-tumor lung tissue. Receptor source: a man aged 70-80 years with non-small cell lung cancer.

The chain couples TRBV4-2 to TRBJ1-2, with 8 bases matching TRBD1. The CDR3 has 12 amino acids. Per the germline V gene, CDR1 is LGHNA and CDR2 is YNFKEQ. In DNA, the CDR3 is TGTGCGAGCGGCCCCGGGACAGGTGGGTACACCTTC. It specifies CASGPGTGGYTF.

This clonotype has just a few counts. The chain has TRBV6-1 and TRBJ2-7; TRBD1 matches 8 bases. Looked up from germline, CDR1 is MNHNS and CDR2 is SASEGT. The CDR3 spans 14 residues. In DNA form, the CDR3 reads TGTGCTAACAGTTACGACAGGGGCCCCATCGAGCAGTACTTC. Its protein is CANSYDRGPIEQYF.

Remarks on this clonotype: At one of its ends the junction is not consistent with the germline gene, which may arise from a read error. The rearrangement uses TRBV7-8 and TRBJ2-6; TRBD1 agrees at 9 bases. CDR3 size: 20 residues. CDR1 is SGHVS and CDR2 is FQNEAQ in the germline V gene. CDR3 nucleotide sequence: TGTGTCAGCAGCTCCCCGTCGACGGACAGGGGAATTTCTGGGGCCAACGTCCTGACTTTC. This gives the protein CVSSSPSTDRGISGANVLTF.

In the case of this clonotype: The junction shows a germline mismatch at one end, possibly a read error. The rearrangement joins TRBV29-1 to TRBJ2-7; 9 bases are shared with TRBD2. There are 17 residues in the CDR3. From germline, CDR1 is SQVTM and CDR2 ANQGSEA. As DNA, the CDR3 is TGCAGCGTATACTTACAGGGATCTAGCGGGGACACCTACGAGCACTACTTC. The encoded protein is CSVYLQGSSGDTYEHYF.

A remark on this clonotype: This may be a read error: a much more frequent sequence differs by one nucleotide. Likely a read error: the CDR3 ends without its conserved phenylalanine or tryptophan. The chain employs TRBV12-3 or TRBV12-4 and TRBJ1-1, with no clear D. This CDR3 comprises 10 residues. V was shortened by 5 bases and J by 8 bases, with 6 bases between the two germline ends. CDR3 coding DNA: TGTGCCAGCAGTGGGGTCGAAGCTTTCCTT. Translating gives CASSGVEAFL.

This clonotype was counted ten times or more. The chain uses TRBV6-5 and TRBJ2-3; D may correspond to TRBD1 or TRBD2 (5 bases each). The V gene lost 5 bases and the J gene lost 2 bases, with 11 bases spanning the gap. From germline, CDR1 is MNHEY and CDR2 SVGAGI. This CDR3 region has 14 residues. The CDR3 reads CASSLGTFTDTQYF. The CDR3 bases are TGTGCCAGCAGTCTCGGGACCTTCACAGATACGCAGTATTTT.

Turning to this clonotype: No conserved phenylalanine or tryptophan ends this CDR3, so it is likely a read error. The chain couples TRBV6-5 to TRBJ2-3; D is unclear. Germline assignment: CDR1 MNHEY and CDR2 SVGAGI. Trimming cost V 7 bases and J 12 bases, with 14 bases left between them. The CDR3 extends over 11 amino acids. The CDR3 protein is CASMGTDIQYS. CDR3 in DNA: TGTGCCAGCATGGGCACAGATATACAGTATTCT.

This clonotype occurred many times. J is TRBJ2-1 and V is TRBV5-4, with D possibly being TRBD2 (5 bases). The V and J ends lost 1 base and 7 bases respectively, with 6 bases between them. This CDR3 has 12 residues. In germline, CDR1 is SGHNT, CDR2 YYREEE (reference sequence). The CDR3 sequence: CASSLTGNEQFF. The DNA of the CDR3 is TGTGCCAGCAGCTTGACGGGGAATGAGCAGTTCTTC. Full variable domain (missing parts from reference TRBV5-4 and TRBJ2-1): ETGVTQSPTHLIKTRGQQVTLRCSSQSGHNTVSWYQQALGQGPQFIFQYYREEENGRGNFPPRFSGLQFPNYSSELNVNALELDDSALYLCASSLTGNEQFFGPGTRLTVL.

The chain links TRBV6-1 to TRBJ1-1; the D gene is possibly TRBD1 (5 bases). Trimming stripped 7 bases from V and 4 bases from J, with 16 bases between. The CDR3 spans 14 residues. Germline CDR1 and CDR2: MNHNS and SASEGT. CDR3 amino acids: CASNDDSLSTEAFF. CDR3 sequence (DNA): TGTGCCAGCAATGATGACAGCTTGAGCACTGAAGCTTTCTTT.

As concerns this clonotype: With a much larger clone just one base away, this may be a read error. The rearrangement joins TRBV5-1 to TRBJ2-7; 10 positions match TRBD1. The V gene's germline CDR1 is SGHRS and CDR2 YFSETQ. V lost 6 bases and J lost 6; bases outside the gene matches: 15. CDR3 length: 16 residues. CDR3 coding DNA: TGCGCCAGCATCCGTATCACCGGGACAGGGGCGGGCGAGCAGTACTTC. Its protein product is CASIRITGTGAGEQYF.

This clonotype has only a few counts. The V gene is TRBV21-1, the J gene TRBJ2-1; TRBD1 is the table's D call, not checked against the DNA. TRBV21-1 has pseudogene status. There are 16 residues in the CDR3. The CDR3 loop is CASSKDRTGGRGEQFF. In DNA form, the CDR3 reads TGTGCCAGCAGCAAAGACCGGACAGGGGGCAGGGGTGAGCAGTTCTTC.

In the case of this clonotype: A junction boundary mismatches the germline segment, possibly from a read error. J is TRBJ1-1 and V is TRBV12-3 or TRBV12-4; 8 bases match TRBD1. This CDR3 has 13 amino acids. CDR3 protein: CVSSRTGSDEASF. The CDR3 DNA sequence: TGTGTCAGCAGCCGGACAGGGAGTGACGAAGCTTCCTTT.

V gene TRBV20-1 combines with J gene TRBJ2-2; tentative D call: TRBD2 (6 bases). The CDR3 is 13 amino acids. V was trimmed by 6 bases and J by 4 bases, leaving 12 bases between them. Germline V CDR1 and CDR2: DFQATT, SNEGSKA (reference sequence). The CDR3 is CSALDYTTGELFF. The CDR3 coding sequence is TGCAGTGCCCTGGACTATACCACCGGGGAGCTGTTTTTT.

Remarks on this clonotype: At one end, the junction sequence differs from germline, possibly due to a read error. The rearrangement uses TRBV11-1 and TRBJ2-3; no reliable D call. This CDR3 region has 14 residues. Germline-derived CDR1 and CDR2 are SGHAT and FQDESV (reference sequence). CDR3 in DNA: TGTGTCAGCAGCGTCCTGTGGTGCACAGATACGCAGTATTTT. This codes for CVSSVLWCTDTQYF.